This T cell receptor (beta chain) is from a study of blood T cell repertoires in COVID-19. Study details: In each case, the material was cDNA or gDNA derived from T cells, B-cell-depleted T cells, or PBMCs.

Profiling relied on immunoSEQ multiplex PCR, and the TCRdb table lists in-frame clones only, not all of them. The sample shows approximately 92,000 clones, 85% to 90% of them seen only once. Germline V gene data show CDR1 as GTSNPN and CDR2 as SVGIG (reference sequence). V lost 8 bases, J lost 1 base, and 7 bases stayed unmatched. The CDR3 has 14 amino acids. The sample was peripheral blood. The receptor's source is a woman aged 60 to 75 in a cohort sampled during active or convalescent COVID-19. This sequence joins TRBV30 and TRBJ2-2; 7 bases are a match to TRBD1. The CDR3 loop is CAAYRGGNTGELFF. The DNA of the CDR3 is TGTGCCGCCTACAGGGGCGGGAACACCGGGGAGCTGTTTTTT.